These 3 T cell receptor beta chains were all obtained from the same sample, sequenced in a study of blood T cell repertoires in COVID-19. Profiled with immunoSEQ multiplex PCR; TCRdb holds only in-frame clones, not every one. This table has around 220,000 clones, about 91% appearing once. Sequencing was carried out using peripheral blood. Source of these receptors: a man between 18 and 35 years old with active or convalescent COVID-19.

The chain links TRBV12-3 or TRBV12-4 to TRBJ1-2; D is unclear. The V end lost 2 bases, the J end lost 9 bases, and 13 bases lay between the germline ends. The CDR3 length is 13 residues. The CDR3 bases are TGTGCCAGCAGTTTATGGAACAGCCCGCGCTACACCTTC. Translating it yields CASSLWNSPRYTF.

CDR3 DNA sequence: TGCGCCAGCAGCTCGCCCTTACAGGGGTTCGACGAGCAGTACTTC. It translates to CASSSPLQGFDEQYF. The chain employs TRBV5-1 and TRBJ2-7; 7 positions agree with TRBD1. The V gene end was trimmed by 3 bases and the J gene end by 5 bases; junction bases not matched to a gene: 11. Per germline, CDR1 SGHRS and CDR2 YFSETQ. This CDR3 is built from 15 residues.

The genes are TRBV7-3 and TRBJ2-7; D perhaps matches TRBD2 (7 bases). The V end lost 2 bases, the J end lost 3 bases, and 14 bases lay between the germline ends. Germline-derived CDR1 and CDR2 are SGHTA and FQGTGA. The CDR3 is 15 residues long. The CDR3 DNA reads as TGTGCCAGCAGCTTATCTCGGGGGGCTTTCTACGAGCAGTACTTC. Its protein is CASSLSRGAFYEQYF.